The entry below describes one T cell receptor (beta chain). The data stem from a study of blood T cell repertoires in COVID-19. Assay used: immunoSEQ multiplex PCR; TCRdb lists only in-frame clones, some missing. The table has about 230,000 clones, about 85% seen once. The V gene end was trimmed by 7 bases and the J gene end by 3 bases; junction bases not matched to a gene: 14. The CDR3 totals 19 residues. Germline V gene data show CDR1 as LGHNT and CDR2 as FRNRAP. Input material: peripheral blood. V usage is TRBV12-5 and J usage is TRBJ2-3, with 15 bases fitting TRBD2. This receptor was obtained from a woman between 18 and 29 years old who had recovered from COVID-19. Here the CDR3 reads CASDTPGLAGGLPTDTQYF. The CDR3 nucleotides read TGTGCTAGTGATACCCCGGGACTAGCGGGAGGACTACCAACAGATACGCAGTATTTT. The variable domain in full, completed from reference TRBV12-5 and TRBJ2-3, reads DARVTQTPRHKVTEMGQEVTMRCQPILGHNTVFWYRQTMMQGLELLAYFRNRAPLDDSGMPKDRFSAEMPDATLATLKIQPSEPRDSAVYFCASDTPGLAGGLPTDTQYFGPGTRLTVL.